This TCR beta chain was identified during a study of blood T cell repertoires in COVID-19. Background on the study: Nucleic acid was either cDNA or gDNA, and it came from T cells, B-cell-depleted T cells, or PBMCs.

Patients from Seattle were sampled longitudinally, starting during active infection. In the study's own analysis: Estimates of nucleated cell counts were drawn from the amplification of reference gene primers. The assay was immunoSEQ multiplex PCR, and TCRdb's table has in-frame clones only and misses some. V, J and clone size derive from that table, while D and trimming were established from the DNA sequence. The profile shows 200,000 to 300,000 clones, around 88% of them singletons. Germline values: CDR1 MNHEY, CDR2 SMNVEV (reference sequence). This CDR3 comprises 14 residues. V gave up 6 bases and J gave up 5 bases, with 16 bases separating them.

The clonotype originates from a young woman with COVID-19, enrolled during active disease. This chain connects TRBV27 to TRBJ1-2, with D tentatively TRBD1 (5 bases). The specimen was peripheral blood. This CDR3 is CASSPMGGWYGYTF. The CDR3 nucleotides read TGTGCCAGCAGCCCTATGGGGGGGTGGTATGGCTACACCTTC.